Listed below are T cell receptor beta chains from one sample, sequenced in a study of long-term antiretroviral therapy in people with HIV. Measured with immunoSEQ multiplex PCR; TCRdb has only the in-frame clones, and not every one. The repertoire consists of about 28,000 clones, with 75% to 90% occurring once and the leading ten covering 5.5% to 8%. The sample was unsorted PBMCs, taken 0.3 years after starting antiretroviral therapy. Receptors were obtained from a man in his forties with HIV. The conserved cysteine and the conserved F or W are not part of the CDR3 here. Expanded clones get a size class; other rows say once, few or many, or leave the size out.

V: TRBV19
length: 15
size: NA
J: TRBJ1-6
CDR3: ASSPRDSSSYNSPLH

V: TRBV5-4
length: 10
size: NA
J: TRBJ2-2
CDR3: ASSRSFGELF

V: TRBV28
length: 13
size: NA
J: TRBJ1-5
CDR3: ASSPRGKGNQPQH

V: TRBV7-6
length: 13
size: NA
J: TRBJ2-7
CDR3: ASSPRTSGSYEQY

V: TRBV21-1
length: 13
size: NA
J: TRBJ2-3
CDR3: ASSKGETGTDTQY

V: TRBV11-2
length: 13
size: NA
J: TRBJ2-1
CDR3: ASSPSGGFYNEQF

V: TRBV29-1
length: 10
size: once
J: TRBJ2-7
CDR3: SGGDVGYEQY

V: TRBV9
length: 13
size: NA
J: TRBJ1-2
CDR3: ASSPRRGAMVGYT

V: TRBV9
length: 10
size: NA
J: TRBJ2-7
CDR3: ASSVGGGEQY

V: TRBV10-3
length: 12
size: NA
J: TRBJ1-2
CDR3: AISVGLLDYGYT

V: TRBV6-5
length: 13
size: NA
J: TRBJ2-5
CDR3: ASSRKSTSGQTQY

V: TRBV29-1
length: 11
size: NA
J: TRBJ2-1
CDR3: SVTGFSYNEQF

V: TRBV28
length: 12
size: NA
J: TRBJ2-2
CDR3: ASIAGGYTGELF

V: TRBV4-3
length: 14
size: once
J: TRBJ2-5
CDR3: ASSQGVGGGGETQY

V: TRBV15
length: 11
size: NA
J: TRBJ1-4
CDR3: ATSPGLTEKLF

V: TRBV5-8
length: 14
size: NA
J: TRBJ1-2
CDR3: ASSLSIDRTAFGYT

V: TRBV28
length: 15
size: NA
J: TRBJ1-1
CDR3: ASSLSRSSVMNTEAF

V: TRBV7-6
length: 11
size: once
J: TRBJ2-7
CDR3: ASSLSLGAQQY

V: TRBV15
length: 15
size: NA
J: TRBJ2-3
CDR3: ATSSTGDYRSTGTQY

V: TRBV25-1
length: 15
size: NA
J: TRBJ2-7
CDR3: ASGRGTALPLRDEQY

V: TRBV11-3
length: 11
size: NA
J: TRBJ2-7
CDR3: ASSPSAGFEQY

V: TRBV2
length: 12
size: NA
J: TRBJ1-2
CDR3: ASSQDRGRYGYT

V: TRBV18
length: 11
size: NA
J: TRBJ2-5
CDR3: ASSPGLQETQY

V: TRBV16
length: 13
size: NA
J: TRBJ1-6
CDR3: ASSQYAGWDSPLH

V: TRBV7-8
length: 13
size: NA
J: TRBJ2-2
CDR3: ASSRTEANTGELF

V: TRBV29-1
length: 15
size: NA
J: TRBJ2-2
CDR3: SVAGTSGDWIPGELF

V: TRBV27
length: 13
size: NA
J: TRBJ2-3
CDR3: ASRLAGGFTDTQY

V: TRBV9
length: 10
size: NA
J: TRBJ2-1
CDR3: ATPSSYNEQF

V: TRBV4-3
length: 15
size: NA
J: TRBJ2-1
CDR3: ASSQDGRERGHNEQF

V: TRBV7-9
length: 16
size: NA
J: TRBJ2-2
CDR3: ASSLPQYLQGRGGELF

V: TRBV7-8
length: 14
size: NA
J: TRBJ1-5
CDR3: ASSLLGSSGPQPQH

V: TRBV6-1
length: 11
size: NA
J: TRBJ1-2
CDR3: ASSDWVNYGYT

V: TRBV30
length: 16
size: NA
J: TRBJ2-1
CDR3: AWSVLGLAGWGYNEQF

V: TRBV5-1
length: 12
size: once
J: TRBJ2-5
CDR3: ASSLASIQETQY

V: TRBV19
length: 10
size: NA
J: TRBJ2-7
CDR3: ASKSEAYEQY

V: TRBV4-1
length: 14
size: NA
J: TRBJ1-5
CDR3: ASSPWWAKGNQPQH

V: TRBV7-9
length: 13
size: NA
J: TRBJ2-7
CDR3: ASSSTSGREYEQY

V: TRBV5-8
length: 13
size: NA
J: TRBJ2-7
CDR3: ASSSWTSGIHEQY

V: TRBV6-6
length: 14
size: NA
J: TRBJ1-5
CDR3: ASRIRGGVGNQPQH

V: TRBV20-1
length: 9
size: NA
J: TRBJ2-1
CDR3: SARDGPPQF

V: TRBV28
length: 12
size: NA
J: TRBJ1-3
CDR3: ATQGLSAGNTIY

V: TRBV5-1
length: 10
size: once
J: TRBJ1-1
CDR3: ASSRGDTEAF

V: TRBV6-6
length: 12
size: NA
J: TRBJ2-3
CDR3: ASSALAGTDTQY

V: TRBV13
length: 14
size: NA
J: TRBJ2-7
CDR3: ASSLDPTVQAYEQY

V: TRBV25-1
length: 10
size: NA
J: TRBJ1-6
CDR3: ASKRPNSPLH

V: TRBV27
length: 11
size: NA
J: TRBJ2-3
CDR3: ASIGQFADTQY

V: TRBV4-2
length: 12
size: NA
J: TRBJ1-1
CDR3: ASSQDSHVTEAF

V: TRBV5-1
length: 12
size: NA
J: TRBJ1-1
CDR3: ASSLNSWNTEAF

V: TRBV19
length: 11
size: NA
J: TRBJ2-7
CDR3: ASSPAGHYEQY

V: TRBV6-5
length: 13
size: NA
J: TRBJ2-1
CDR3: ASTPDSTPYNEQF

V: TRBV30
length: 12
size: NA
J: TRBJ1-3
CDR3: AWAKGTGGNTIY

V: TRBV7-9
length: 11
size: NA
J: TRBJ2-3
CDR3: ASSLALADTQY

V: TRBV7-2
length: 13
size: NA
J: TRBJ2-1
CDR3: ASIAGGRTYNEQF

V: TRBV19
length: 12
size: once
J: TRBJ2-6
CDR3: ASKKSSGANVLT